This TCR beta chain was profiled in a study of cytomegalovirus exposure and HLA in healthy donors. Germline assignment: CDR1 SEHNR and CDR2 FQNEAQ (reference sequence). The CDR3 is 16 residues long. Trimming took 1 base from V and 0 from J; bases not matched to a gene: 3. Remarks on this clone: The antigen remains unidentified.

Clones were sequenced by immunoSEQ multiplex PCR, and TCRdb holds only the in-frame ones, with some missing. This sample has 110,000 or so clones, with approximately 90% found just once. Study-wide results and limits: Most TCR sequences were rare, but some public TCRs occurred in many donors.

The source of this sequence is a woman under 30 in good health and CMV-seropositive. The rearrangement links TRBV7-9 to TRBJ1-1; 9 nucleotides agree with TRBD1. Sequencing was done on a sample of PBMCs. The CDR3: CASSLDGQGLNTEAFF. CDR3 coding DNA: TGTGCCAGCAGCTTAGACGGACAGGGGTTGAACACTGAAGCTTTCTTT.